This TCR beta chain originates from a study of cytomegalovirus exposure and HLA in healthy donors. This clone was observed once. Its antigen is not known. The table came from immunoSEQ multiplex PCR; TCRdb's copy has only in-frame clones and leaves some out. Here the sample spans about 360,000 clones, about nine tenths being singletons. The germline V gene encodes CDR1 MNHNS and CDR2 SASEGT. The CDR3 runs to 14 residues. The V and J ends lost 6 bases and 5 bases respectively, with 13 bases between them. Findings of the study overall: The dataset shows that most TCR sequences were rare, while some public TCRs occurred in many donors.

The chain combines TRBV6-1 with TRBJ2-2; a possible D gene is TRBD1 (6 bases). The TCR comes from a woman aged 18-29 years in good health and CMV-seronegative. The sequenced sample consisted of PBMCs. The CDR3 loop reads CASRQLTGTGELFF. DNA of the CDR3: TGTGCCAGCAGACAACTCACAGGGACCGGGGAGCTGTTTTTT.